Listed here are 15 T cell receptor beta chains from one sample, sequenced in a study of T-cell reconstitution after alpha-beta-depleted transplantation in children. Using unique molecular identifiers, the investigators prepared the TCRbeta library. One entry per CDR3 protein, called by TCRdb with MiXCR from the PCR reads. This sample has about 170,000 distinct CDR3 sequences, with around 10% found just once. The sequenced sample was PBMCs, obtained before TCRalphabeta/CD19-depleted stem cell transplant. The receptors here all came from a boy younger than 10 with acute myeloid leukemia, due to receive a stem cell transplant.

This clonotype appeared many times. The rearrangement links TRBV7-2 to TRBJ1-3; D ambiguous. V was trimmed by 1 base and J by 0 bases, leaving 7 bases between them. The CDR3 loop spans 15 amino acids. CDR1 is SGHTA, CDR2 FQGNSA, per germline. Here the CDR3 DNA reads TGTGCCAGCAGCTTAGATAAGGGCTCTGGAAACACCATATATTTT. It is translated as CASSLDKGSGNTIYF. Complete variable domain (other parts from reference TRBV7-2 and TRBJ1-3): GAGVSQSPSNKVTEKGKDVELRCDPISGHTALYWYRQSLGQGLEFLIYFQGNSAPDKSGLPSDRFSAERTGGSVSTLTIQRTQQEDSAVYLCASSLDKGSGNTIYFGEGSWLTVV.

This clonotype was picked up many times. V gene TRBV6-5 combines with J gene TRBJ2-4, with D tentatively TRBD2 (5 bases). This CDR3 contains 15 residues. CDR1 and CDR2 from the germline V gene are MNHEY and SVGAGI. V dropped 5 bases and J dropped 0 bases, with 11 bases sitting between them. CDR3 sequence reads: CASSLDYQAKNIQYF. The CDR3 DNA reads TGTGCCAGCAGTCTCGACTATCAAGCCAAAAACATTCAGTACTTC.

Remarks on this clonotype: A much bigger clone sits one base away, suggesting this may be a read error. The final CDR3 position lacks the conserved phenylalanine or tryptophan, pointing to a likely read error. V usage is TRBV7-9 and J usage is TRBJ2-2, with D possibly matching TRBD2 (5 bases). In germline, CDR1 is SEHNR, CDR2 FQNEAQ (reference sequence). This CDR3 has 15 amino acids. Trimming left V 3 bases short and J 3 bases short, with 11 bases between. This chain's CDR3 is CASSLRLADTGELFL. In DNA form, the CDR3 reads TGTGCCAGCAGCTTGAGGCTAGCTGACACCGGGGAGCTGTTTCTT.

There are many counts of this clonotype. The chain employs TRBV25-1 and TRBJ2-3, with D possibly being TRBD1 (6 bases). CDR3 length: 17 residues. Trimming pared 0 bases from V and 2 bases from J, leaving 15 bases between. In germline, CDR1 is MGHDK, CDR2 SYGVNS. The CDR3 loop is CASSEYGTGIPTDTQYF. DNA for the CDR3: TGTGCCAGCAGTGAATATGGAACAGGGATCCCCACAGATACGCAGTATTTT.

This clonotype has a count of ten or more. The rearrangement links TRBV12-3 or TRBV12-4 to TRBJ2-3; D might be TRBD2 (7 bases). Trimming removed 1 base at V and 1 base at J, with 15 bases between. The CDR3 has 17 residues. CDR3 sequence reads: CASSLVIGGHGTDTQYF. The DNA of the CDR3 is TGTGCCAGCAGTTTAGTAATCGGGGGGCACGGCACAGATACGCAGTATTTT.

This clonotype was seen at least ten times. This sequence joins TRBV12-3 or TRBV12-4 and TRBJ2-7; D gene uncertain. Trimming stripped 7 bases from V and 2 bases from J, with 15 bases between. This CDR3 comprises 14 residues. Here the CDR3 DNA reads TGTGCCAGCACCAGAGACGGTTTGACCTACGAGCAGTACTTC. Its translation: CASTRDGLTYEQYF.

This clonotype has at least ten counts. The chain recombines TRBV28 with TRBJ2-7; TRBD1 or TRBD2 may be the D gene (5 bases each). There are 15 residues in the CDR3. Trimming left V 3 bases short and J 2 bases short, with 14 bases between. CDR1 and CDR2 (germline): MDHEN, SYDVKM. CDR3: CASSFDSVGAYEQYF. The DNA for the CDR3 is TGTGCCAGCAGTTTTGACTCGGTGGGGGCCTACGAGCAGTACTTC.

Notes on this clonotype: A much larger clone differs by one base, so this may be a read error. This rearrangement joins TRBV20-1 to TRBJ2-7; 9 bases are a match to TRBD2. The CDR3 covers 14 residues. Germline values: CDR1 DFQATT, CDR2 SNEGSKA (reference sequence). As DNA, the CDR3 is TGCTGTGCCTTCGTAAGCGGGAGGTCAGCTGAGCAGTACTTC. The encoded protein is CCAFVSGRSAEQYF.

This clonotype has at least ten counts. The chain combines TRBV20-1 with TRBJ2-5, with TRBD2 matching 7 bases. J gave up 2 bases and V 4 bases, and 13 bases lay outside the gene matches. Germline-derived CDR1 and CDR2 are DFQATT and SNEGSKA (reference sequence). The length of the CDR3 is 16 residues. The CDR3 DNA reads TGCAGTGCTAAGGGGCTCGAGCGGGATCAGCAAGAGACCCAGTACTTC. This encodes CSAKGLERDQQETQYF.

At least ten counts were recorded for this clonotype. The J gene is TRBJ2-7, the V gene TRBV10-3; the match to TRBD1 covers 7 bases. Germline CDR1 reads ENHRY; CDR2 reads SYGVKD. Losses at the gene ends were 2 bases for V and 9 bases for J; bases not matched to a gene: 4. CDR3 length: 12 amino acids. The CDR3 protein is CAISETGEGQYV. As DNA, the CDR3 is TGTGCCATCAGTGAGACAGGGGAAGGGCAGTACGTC.

This clonotype has just a few counts. The V gene is TRBV19, the J gene TRBJ1-5; 8 nucleotides match TRBD1. Germline V lookup: CDR1 LNHDA, CDR2 SQIVND (reference sequence). V trimming: 6 bases; J trimming: 2 bases; junction bases outside the gene matches: 6. The CDR3 has 15 amino acids. DNA for the CDR3: TGTGCCAGTAGGACAGGGGAAAGGGGCAATCAGCCCCAGCATTTT. Its protein product is CASRTGERGNQPQHF.

This clonotype was detected ten times or more. The genes are TRBV4-2 and TRBJ2-2; a possible D gene is TRBD1 (5 bases). The CDR3 is 15 residues long. Trimming shortened V by 2 bases and J by 4 bases, and 11 bases separated the two germline ends. Germline V gene data show CDR1 as LGHNA and CDR2 as YNFKEQ. CDR3 nucleotides: TGTGCCAGCAGCCAAAGTTACAGGCTCACCGGGGAGCTGTTTTTT. Amino acids: CASSQSYRLTGELFF.

This clonotype was seen at least ten times. V usage is TRBV12-3 or TRBV12-4 and J usage is TRBJ2-5, with D perhaps matching TRBD1 or TRBD2 (5 bases each). V lost 3 bases, J lost 5 bases, and 19 bases lay in between. The length of the CDR3 is 16 residues. The CDR3 protein is CASSFQGTGGGETQYF. CDR3 DNA sequence: TGTGCCAGCAGTTTCCAAGGGACCGGAGGTGGGGAGACCCAGTACTTC.

This clonotype was seen ten or more times. The chain is built from TRBV9 and TRBJ1-2, with D perhaps matching TRBD1 (5 bases). CDR1 SGDLS and CDR2 YYNGEE come from the germline V gene. V dropped 4 bases and J dropped 6 bases, with 22 bases sitting between them. This CDR3 comprises 16 residues. CDR3 DNA: TGTGCCAGCAGCCTCCTTTCTGGGGCGCTCTCCGATGGCTACACCTTC. The encoded protein is CASSLLSGALSDGYTF. The whole variable domain, remainder taken from reference TRBV9 and TRBJ1-2, is DSGVTQTPKHLITATGQRVTLRCSPRSGDLSVYWYQQSLDQGLQFLIQYYNGEERAKGNILERFSAQQFPDLHSELNLSSLELGDSALYFCASSLLSGALSDGYTFGSGTRLTVV.

This clonotype was counted many times. The chain carries TRBV7-2 and TRBJ2-2; D is uncertain. This CDR3 is 15 amino acids long. Germline values: CDR1 SGHTA, CDR2 FQGNSA. The V gene lost 2 bases and the J gene lost 2 bases, with 9 bases spanning the gap. CDR3 amino acids: CASSLTWTNTGELFF. In DNA form, the CDR3 reads TGTGCCAGCAGCTTAACATGGACCAACACCGGGGAGCTGTTTTTT.